This TCR beta chain was sequenced in a study of blood T cell repertoires in COVID-19. Looking at the study overall: Sites across the United States, Italy and Spain contributed samples from acute and convalescent COVID-19. PBMCs, B-cell-depleted T cells, or T cells were the source of the cDNA or gDNA that made up the material.

Germline assignment: CDR1 MDHEN and CDR2 SYDVKM. The CDR3 consists of 16 residues. With 9 bases removed from V and 7 bases from J, the gap between germline ends came to 24 bases. Only in-frame clones appear in the TCRdb table, and some are missing; sequencing was by immunoSEQ multiplex PCR. Of 150,000 to 200,000 clones listed, 81% are singletons. This TCR was recovered from a woman over 75 with COVID-19, enrolled during active disease. The chain is built from TRBV28 and TRBJ1-4; D uncertain. The sample comprised peripheral blood. The CDR3 here is CARTSGWAVLVEKLFF. The CDR3 DNA reads as TGTGCCAGGACCTCGGGATGGGCGGTGTTGGTTGAAAAACTGTTTTTT. Using reference TRBV28 and TRBJ1-4 for the parts outside the CDR3, the full variable domain is DVKVTQSSRYLVKRTGEKVFLECVQDMDHENMFWYRQDPGLGLRLIYFSYDVKMKEKGDIPEGYSVSREKKERFSLILESASTNQTSMYLCARTSGWAVLVEKLFFGSGTQLSVL.